Presented here are 16 T cell receptor beta chains from one specimen sequenced in a study of T cell responses to AZD1222 COVID-19 vaccine. Profiled with immunoSEQ multiplex PCR; TCRdb holds only in-frame clones, not every one. The table includes approximately 110,000 clones, around nine tenths detected once. Sequenced here: peripheral blood, sampled on day 0 of AZD1222 vaccination. The receptor source for this set is an adult in good health.

The chain carries TRBV11-2 and TRBJ2-2, with 10 bases identical to TRBD1. V gave up 5 bases and J gave up 7 bases; unmatched junction bases: 7. Germline-derived CDR1 and CDR2 are SGHAT and FQNNGV. The CDR3 contains 15 residues. As DNA, the CDR3 is TGTGCCAGCAGCCCCGACAGGGGGCCGGGCGGGGAGCTGTTTTTT. Protein: CASSPDRGPGGELFF.

V usage is TRBV19 and J usage is TRBJ2-1; 9 positions agree with TRBD2. This CDR3 spans 14 amino acids. With 3 bases clipped from V and 5 bases from J, the junction kept 2 bases outside the gene matches. Per the germline V gene, CDR1 is LNHDA and CDR2 is SQIVND (reference sequence). CDR3: CASSILAGDNEQFF. The CDR3 bases are TGTGCCAGTAGTATTTTAGCGGGAGACAATGAGCAGTTCTTC. Based on the CDR3 plus reference TRBV19 and TRBJ2-1, the full variable domain is DGGITQSPKYLFRKEGQNVTLSCEQNLNHDAMYWYRQDPGQGLRLIYYSQIVNDFQKGDIAEGYSVSREKKESFPLTVTSAQKNPTAFYLCASSILAGDNEQFFGPGTRLTVL.

The chain recombines TRBV27 with TRBJ2-1, with a weak D call TRBD2 (6 bases). Germline CDR1 and CDR2: MNHEY and SMNVEV (reference sequence). CDR3 length: 15 residues. Trimming shortened V by 7 bases and J by 0 bases, and 13 bases separated the two germline ends. CDR3 protein: CASNTGLSSYNEQFF. The CDR3 bases are TGTGCCAGCAACACGGGACTGAGCTCCTACAATGAGCAGTTCTTC.

This chain connects TRBV24-1 to TRBJ1-5, with D perhaps TRBD1 (5 bases). V gave up 5 bases and J gave up 2 bases, with 9 bases separating them. The CDR3 totals 14 residues. The V gene's germline CDR1 is KGHDR and CDR2 SFDVKD. This CDR3 reads CATSGVGGNQPQHF. The CDR3 DNA reads TGTGCCACCAGTGGAGTAGGGGGCAATCAGCCCCAGCATTTT.

In its sample, this clone was seen a few times. The chain combines TRBV28 with TRBJ2-5, with 7 bases that match TRBD1. Trimming cost V 7 bases and J 4 bases; bases outside gene matches: 6. The CDR3 is 13 residues long. CDR1 and CDR2 (germline): MDHEN, SYDVKM. CDR3 sequence reads: CASITDRAETQYF. The CDR3 coding sequence is TGTGCCAGCATTACTGACAGGGCAGAGACCCAGTACTTC.

This chain links TRBV7-8 with TRBJ1-4; 7 bases align to TRBD1. CDR3 size: 18 residues. Germline trimming cut 2 bases from V and 4 bases from J; bases unmatched to any gene: 13. Germline V gives CDR1 SGHVS, CDR2 FQNEAQ. DNA for the CDR3: TGTGCCAGCAGCTTACTCGACAGGGTGTCTGAGGTTAATGAAAAACTGTTTTTT. The encoded protein is CASSLLDRVSEVNEKLFF.

V gene TRBV27 combines with J gene TRBJ2-5; TRBD2 is a possible D gene (7 bases). Trimming stripped 2 bases from V and 5 bases from J, with 18 bases between. The CDR3 sequence is 16 residues long. Germline CDR1 and CDR2: MNHEY and SMNVEV (reference sequence). This CDR3 is CASSLGASGGGETQYF. DNA for the CDR3: TGTGCCAGCAGTTTAGGGGCTAGCGGAGGGGGGGAGACCCAGTACTTC.

The chain couples TRBV5-1 to TRBJ1-4; TRBD1 matches 9 bases. The germline V gene has CDR1 SGHRS and CDR2 YFSETQ. J lost 5 bases, V lost 7 bases, and 6 bases had no gene match. This CDR3 contains 14 residues. The CDR3 DNA reads TGCGCCAGCCATCTAGGGACAGGGAATGAAAAACTGTTTTTT. Amino acids: CASHLGTGNEKLFF.

J is TRBJ2-1 and V is TRBV6-2 or TRBV6-3, with D possibly being TRBD1 (6 bases). CDR1 is MNHEY and CDR2 is SVGEGT in the germline V gene. The CDR3 is 15 residues long. V lost 5 bases, J lost 7 bases, and 18 bases lay in between. This CDR3 reads CASSPIQGIGNEQFF. CDR3 coding DNA: TGTGCCAGCAGTCCAATACAGGGAATCGGGAATGAGCAGTTCTTC.

The chain combines TRBV7-8 with TRBJ2-7; D is perhaps TRBD2 (6 bases). The germline gives CDR1 SGHVS, CDR2 FQNEAQ. This CDR3 is built from 14 residues. Between the trimmed V and J ends, which lost 1 base and 5 bases, there was a span of 12 bases. CDR3 region: CASSLGLVGNEQYF. DNA of the CDR3: TGTGCCAGCAGCTTAGGACTAGTGGGTAACGAGCAGTACTTC.

This sequence joins TRBV7-2 and TRBJ2-1; 12 nucleotides match TRBD2. The CDR3 runs 18 residues. V lost 4 bases, J lost 0 bases, and 7 bases stayed unmatched. Germline V lookup: CDR1 SGHTA, CDR2 FQGNSA. The CDR3 here is CASSSGTSGPISYNEQFF. The CDR3 DNA reads TGTGCCAGCAGCTCCGGGACTAGCGGGCCCATCTCCTACAATGAGCAGTTCTTC.

The rearrangement uses TRBV13 and TRBJ2-1, with D hard to call. The ends were cut back, 6 bases at V and 0 bases at J, with 6 bases in the middle. Germline CDR1 and CDR2: PRHDT and FYEKMQ (reference sequence). This CDR3 comprises 13 residues. DNA of the CDR3: TGTGCCAGCAGTCCTGCCTCCTACAATGAGCAGTTCTTC. It is translated as CASSPASYNEQFF.

The chain carries TRBV7-3 and TRBJ2-1; D may be TRBD1 (5 bases). There are 12 residues in the CDR3. V was cut by 5 bases and J by 9 bases, with 11 bases left in between. The germline V gene has CDR1 SGHTA and CDR2 FQGTGA. This CDR3 is CASSLIRGEQFF. CDR3 bases: TGTGCCAGCAGCCTTATTAGGGGTGAGCAGTTCTTC. Based on the CDR3 plus reference TRBV7-3 and TRBJ2-1, the full variable domain is GAGVSQTPSNKVTEKGKYVELRCDPISGHTALYWYRQSLGQGPEFLIYFQGTGAADDSGLPNDRFFAVRPEGSVSTLKIQRTERGDSAVYLCASSLIRGEQFFGPGTRLTVL.

The V gene is TRBV5-1, the J gene TRBJ2-7; TRBD1 agrees at 8 bases. Trimming cost V 3 bases and J 5 bases; bases outside gene matches: 4. The CDR3 totals 13 residues. Germline lookup yields CDR1 SGHRS and CDR2 YFSETQ. The CDR3 sequence is CASSWRDRHEQYF. In DNA, the CDR3 is TGCGCCAGCAGCTGGAGGGACAGGCACGAGCAGTACTTC.

The rearrangement links TRBV27 to TRBJ2-2; 8 nucleotides line up with TRBD2. After removal of 7 bases from V and 3 bases from J, the junction contained 10 bases not matched to a gene. Germline V gene data show CDR1 as MNHEY and CDR2 as SMNVEV (reference sequence). The CDR3 consists of 16 residues. DNA for the CDR3: TGTGCCAGCATTAGCGGGGAGAGTATGTACACCGGGGAGCTGTTTTTT. This gives the protein CASISGESMYTGELFF.

The J gene is TRBJ2-1, the V gene TRBV12-3 or TRBV12-4; D might be TRBD1 (5 bases). The V gene lost 5 bases and the J gene lost 6 bases, with 11 bases spanning the gap. This CDR3 has 13 residues. The CDR3 region is CASSASGLNEQFF. For the CDR3, the DNA is TGTGCCAGCAGTGCCTCAGGGCTCAATGAGCAGTTCTTC.